One sample yielded the 22 T cell receptor beta chains listed below, sequenced in a study of Ad26.COV2.S vaccination and SARS-CoV-2 variants (dated by TCRdb to about 2021). Receptor libraries were prepared by the immunoSEQ multiplex PCR assay. The table comes from immuneACCESS by way of TCRdb, which keeps in-frame sequences with V and J called. Part of the clones is missing from these tables; in studies checked, under half for an unresolved V gene and the rest for unknown reasons. The sample table shows roughly 500,000 clones, and about 91% are seen once. Over 2.5% of the sample is taken by the ten largest. The meaning of the sample's treatment or condition label: roughly 20 received Ad26.COV2.S at low or high dose, single or two shots; a few received placebo; per-sample allocation not given. Repertoires of vaccine and placebo recipients were sequenced from samples collected on day 63 after the first injection.

The material sequenced was peripheral blood, taken in a trial of Ad26.COV2.S vaccine versus placebo. These receptors all come from a person between 18 and 59 years old who received the Ad26.COV2.S COVID-19 vaccine or a placebo.

The chain uses TRBV7-2 and TRBJ2-7, with unresolved D. V gave up 4 bases and J gave up 0 bases, with 19 bases separating them. The germline gives CDR1 SGHTA, CDR2 FQGNSA. The CDR3 runs to 17 residues. CDR3 sequence (DNA): TGTGCCAGCAGCTCCTCATTGGGCTATGAGAGCTCCTACGAGCAGTACGTC. It translates to CASSSSLGYESSYEQYV.

V gene TRBV15 combines with J gene TRBJ1-1; unclear D gene. Looked up from germline, CDR1 is LNHNV and CDR2 is YYDKDF (reference sequence). V was shortened by 5 bases and J by 6 bases, with 16 bases between the two germline ends. CDR3 length equals 14 residues. The CDR3 protein is CATSGRRVGSEAFF. CDR3 in DNA: TGTGCCACCAGCGGGAGACGGGTTGGATCTGAAGCTTTCTTT.

The CDR3 here is CASSRGLELNTGELFF. The CDR3, as DNA: TGTGCCAGCAGCCGGGGACTAGAGCTGAACACCGGGGAGCTGTTTTTT. The V call is TRBV3-1 (or the pseudogene TRBV3-2), the J call TRBJ2-2; 8 bases line up with TRBD2. From germline, CDR1 is LGHDT and CDR2 YNNKEL (reference sequence). The CDR3 covers 16 residues. The V and J ends lost 4 bases and 1 base, in that order; junction bases with no gene match: 5.

In this sample, this clone turned up once. This chain joins TRBV18 and TRBJ2-3, with 7 nucleotides matching TRBD2. The CDR3 length is 17 residues. Germline V gene lookup returns CDR1 KGHSH and CDR2 LQKENI. The junction had 10 bases not matched to a gene; V was cut back by 1 base and J by 3 bases. The CDR3 is CASSPLAGEPGTDTQYF. The CDR3 DNA reads TGTGCCAGCTCACCACTGGCGGGGGAACCCGGGACAGATACGCAGTATTTT.

The DNA of the CDR3 is TGTGCCAGTAGTATGGCAGAGAGCAATCAGCCCCAGCATTTT. This encodes CASSMAESNQPQHF. J is TRBJ1-5 and V is TRBV19; the D is unclear. CDR3 length: 14 amino acids. CDR1 and CDR2 from the germline V gene are LNHDA and SQIVND (reference sequence). The V end was cut by 3 bases, the J end by 1 base, with 7 bases between. Combining the CDR3 with reference TRBV19 and TRBJ1-5 gives the whole variable domain DGGITQSPKYLFRKEGQNVTLSCEQNLNHDAMYWYRQDPGQGLRLIYYSQIVNDFQKGDIAEGYSVSREKKESFPLTVTSAQKNPTAFYLCASSMAESNQPQHFGDGTRLSIL.

This clone was seen only once. The V call is TRBV9, the J call TRBJ2-6, with a tentative D call TRBD1 (5 bases). V was pared by 0 bases and J by 5 bases, with 9 bases between. This CDR3 has 15 amino acids. Germline V CDR1 and CDR2: SGDLS, YYNGEE. DNA for the CDR3: TGTGCCAGCAGCGTAGGCCAGGGTAGGGCCAACGTCCTGACTTTC. Amino acids: CASSVGQGRANVLTF.

The rearrangement joins TRBV28 to TRBJ1-3; unclear D gene. Looked up from germline, CDR1 is MDHEN and CDR2 is SYDVKM. There are 12 residues in the CDR3. V was shortened by 2 bases and J by 2 bases, with 1 base between the two germline ends. The CDR3: CASSLTGNTIYF. The CDR3 region has the DNA TGTGCCAGCAGTTTAACTGGAAACACCATATATTTT.

CDR3 coding DNA: TGTGCCAGCAGCTGGGGGGGGGCCCCGAACACTGAAGCTTTCTTT. Translated: CASSWGGAPNTEAFF. J is TRBJ1-1 and V is TRBV28; the D gene is possibly TRBD1 (6 bases). Germline-derived CDR1 and CDR2 are MDHEN and SYDVKM. V shed 6 bases and J shed 1 base, with 15 bases lying between them. The CDR3 consists of 15 residues.

This chain joins TRBV5-6 and TRBJ1-4; D uncertain. Germline V gene lookup returns CDR1 SGHDT and CDR2 YYEEEE. Trimming shortened V by 0 bases and J by 8 bases, and 14 bases separated the two germline ends. The CDR3 covers 15 residues. CDR3 sequence: CASSLVRGSGEKLFF. The DNA of the CDR3 is TGTGCCAGCAGCTTGGTGAGAGGGTCGGGGGAAAAACTGTTTTTT. Full variable domain (remainder filled in from reference TRBV5-6 and TRBJ1-4): DAGVTQSPTHLIKTRGQQVTLRCSPKSGHDTVSWYQQALGQGPQFIFQYYEEEERQRGNFPDRFSGHQFPNYSSELNVNALLLGDSALYLCASSLVRGSGEKLFFGSGTQLSVL.

The gene calls are TRBV4-2 and TRBJ2-5; 8 nucleotides match TRBD2. The V gene's germline CDR1 is LGHNA and CDR2 YNFKEQ. With 0 bases clipped from V and 3 bases from J, the junction kept 6 bases outside the gene matches. This CDR3 comprises 16 residues. The CDR3 region has the DNA TGTGCCAGCAGCCAAGAAGCGGGGGCCCGTAAAGAGACCCAGTACTTC. Translation: CASSQEAGARKETQYF.

This clone has just a few counts. This chain joins TRBV5-5 and TRBJ2-7, with D possibly called TRBD1 or TRBD2 (5 bases each). Per germline, CDR1 SGHKS and CDR2 YYEKEE (reference sequence). V dropped 0 bases and J dropped 3 bases, with 16 bases sitting between them. The CDR3 covers 16 residues. CDR3 region: CASSLARGPGLYEQYV. The CDR3 DNA sequence: TGTGCCAGCAGCTTGGCACGGGGCCCTGGTCTCTACGAGCAGTACGTC.

The chain couples TRBV19 to TRBJ1-5; 7 bases match TRBD1. Germline-derived CDR1 and CDR2 are LNHDA and SQIVND (reference sequence). With V trimmed by 6 bases and J by 5 bases, 4 bases remained unmatched. The CDR3 covers 13 residues. The CDR3 DNA is TGTGCCAGTAGAATTGGGACAGATCAGCCCCAGCATTTT. Protein sequence: CASRIGTDQPQHF.

The chain combines TRBV9 with TRBJ2-1; D is possibly TRBD1 or TRBD2 (5 bases each). Trimming removed 0 bases at V and 4 bases at J, with 14 bases between. CDR1 is SGDLS and CDR2 is YYNGEE in the germline V gene. The CDR3 loop spans 16 amino acids. For the CDR3, the DNA is TGTGCCAGCAGCGTAGTCGGGGCCAGGGCTTACAATGAGCAGTTCTTC. It yields the protein CASSVVGARAYNEQFF.

V gene TRBV21-1 combines with J gene TRBJ2-3; the table's TRBD2 call for D was not verified on the DNA. TRBV21-1 has pseudogene status. The CDR3 is 17 residues long. The CDR3 region is CASSKARLAGRTDTQYF. CDR3 nucleotides: TGTGCCAGCAGCAAAGCCCGACTAGCGGGACGCACAGATACGCAGTATTTT.

This sequence joins TRBV27 and TRBJ2-7, with a weak D call TRBD1 (7 bases). The CDR3 runs to 15 residues. The V and J ends lost 6 bases and 4 bases respectively, with 19 bases between them. Looked up from germline, CDR1 is MNHEY and CDR2 is SMNVEV (reference sequence). CDR3 loop: CASRDPGGQKYEQYF. As DNA, the CDR3 is TGTGCCAGCAGAGACCCCGGGGGACAGAAATACGAGCAGTACTTC.

V is TRBV5-8 and J is TRBJ1-6; possibly TRBD1 for D (5 bases). Germline CDR1 SGHTS, CDR2 YDEGEE. Trimming left V 3 bases short and J 8 bases short, with 9 bases between. CDR3 length equals 13 residues. CDR3 DNA sequence: TGTGCCAGCAGCTCAGGGTCTTATTCACCCCTCCACTTT. Encoded protein: CASSSGSYSPLHF.

The chain recombines TRBV7-9 with TRBJ1-4; 9 bases line up with TRBD1. After removal of 2 bases from V and 7 bases from J, the junction contained 5 bases not matched to a gene. This CDR3 has 15 residues. In germline, CDR1 is SEHNR, CDR2 FQNEAQ (reference sequence). CDR3 region: CASSLRGQGTEKLFF. CDR3 sequence (DNA): TGTGCCAGCAGCTTAAGGGGACAGGGTACTGAAAAACTGTTTTTT.

The chain combines TRBV2 with TRBJ2-7, with D possibly matching TRBD2 (6 bases). The V end lost 11 bases, the J end lost 2 bases, and 19 bases lay between the germline ends. Germline V gene sequence: CDR1 SNHLY, CDR2 FYNNEI. The CDR3 has 14 amino acids. The DNA for the CDR3 is TGTGCCTCAACCCGCCCTGGGGGGACCTACGAGCAGTACTTC. This translates into CASTRPGGTYEQYF.

This sequence joins TRBV7-2 and TRBJ1-6; a weak D match, TRBD1 (5 bases). V lost 3 bases and J 6 bases, leaving 12 bases between the germline ends. CDR1 is SGHTA and CDR2 is FQGNSA in the germline V gene. The CDR3 extends over 15 amino acids. The CDR3 sequence is CASSFGTLANSPLHF. CDR3 in DNA: TGTGCCAGCAGCTTCGGGACGTTGGCTAATTCACCCCTCCACTTT.

This chain joins TRBV6-5 and TRBJ1-2; D is possibly TRBD1 (6 bases). The germline CDR1 and CDR2 sequences are MNHEY and SVGAGI. This CDR3 comprises 14 residues. V lost 7 bases, J lost 3 bases, and 15 bases lay in between. CDR3 sequence (DNA): TGTGCCAGCACCCCGACAGGTCGATACTATGGCTACACCTTC. As protein: CASTPTGRYYGYTF.

The chain links TRBV6-1 to TRBJ2-3; D not certain. The length of the CDR3 is 12 residues. The V and J ends lost 2 bases and 6 bases respectively, with 6 bases between them. CDR1 and CDR2 (germline): MNHNS, SASEGT. CDR3 sequence (DNA): TGTGCCAGCAGTGAAAGAATCGATACGCAGTATTTT. It translates to CASSERIDTQYF.

V usage is TRBV29-1 and J usage is TRBJ2-3; 12 positions agree with TRBD2. CDR1 SQVTM and CDR2 ANQGSEA come from the germline V gene. CDR3 size: 16 residues. The junction had 6 bases not matched to a gene; V was cut back by 3 bases and J by 2 bases. The CDR3 nucleotides are TGCAGCGTTGATACATGGACTAGCGGGACCACAGATACGCAGTATTTT. Translated: CSVDTWTSGTTDTQYF.